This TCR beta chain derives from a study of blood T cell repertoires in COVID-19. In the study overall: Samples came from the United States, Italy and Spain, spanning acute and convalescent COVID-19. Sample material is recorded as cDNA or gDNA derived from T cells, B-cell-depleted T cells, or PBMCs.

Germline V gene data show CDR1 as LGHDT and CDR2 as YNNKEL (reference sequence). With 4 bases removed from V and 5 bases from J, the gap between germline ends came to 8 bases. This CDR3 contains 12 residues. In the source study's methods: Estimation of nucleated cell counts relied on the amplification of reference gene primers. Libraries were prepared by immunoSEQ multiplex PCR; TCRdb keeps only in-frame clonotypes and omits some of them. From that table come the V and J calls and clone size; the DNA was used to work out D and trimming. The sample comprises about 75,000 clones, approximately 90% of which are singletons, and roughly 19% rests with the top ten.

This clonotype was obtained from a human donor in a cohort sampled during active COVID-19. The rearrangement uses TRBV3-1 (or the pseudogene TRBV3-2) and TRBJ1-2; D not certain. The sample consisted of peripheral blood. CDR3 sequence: CASSRREYGYTF. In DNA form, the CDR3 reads TGTGCCAGCAGCCGCCGAGAATATGGCTACACCTTC.